These 23 T cell receptor beta chains were all obtained from the same sample, sequenced in a study of blood T cell repertoires in COVID-19. Clones were sequenced by immunoSEQ multiplex PCR, and TCRdb holds only the in-frame ones, with some missing. Of roughly 230,000 clones listed, more than 75% are singletons. Source material: PBMCs or T cells enriched from blood (not recorded which). Source of these receptors: a woman between 45 and 60 years old who had been exposed to COVID-19.

The rearrangement uses TRBV2 and TRBJ2-7; 9 bases match TRBD1. With 6 bases clipped from V and 4 bases from J, the junction kept 10 bases outside the gene matches. The CDR3 length is 15 residues. Looked up from germline, CDR1 is SNHLY and CDR2 is FYNNEI. The CDR3 spells CASSSGTGFLYEQYF. The CDR3 nucleotides are TGTGCCAGCAGCTCCGGGACAGGGTTTCTATACGAGCAGTACTTC.

This rearrangement joins TRBV6-5 to TRBJ2-1; 9 bases are a match to TRBD1. From germline, CDR1 is MNHEY and CDR2 SVGAGI. V lost 6 bases and J lost 6; bases outside the gene matches: 6. This CDR3 comprises 14 residues. The CDR3 DNA follows: TGTGCCAGCAGACGGACAGGGGAGTCCAATGAGCAGTTCTTC. This codes for CASRRTGESNEQFF.

This chain uses TRBV29-1 with TRBJ1-2; D is uncertain. The CDR3 contains 13 residues. Trimming cost V 0 bases and J 8 bases, with 13 bases left between them. Germline assignment: CDR1 SQVTM and CDR2 ANQGSEA. CDR3 sequence (DNA): TGCAGCGTTGAAGACTCCGGCCCAGGAGGCTACACCTTC. Its translation is CSVEDSGPGGYTF. The variable domain in full, with the rest retrieved from reference TRBV29-1 and TRBJ1-2, is SAVISQKPSRDICQRGTSLTIQCQVDSQVTMMFWYRQQPGQSLTLIATANQGSEATYESGFVIDKFPISRPNLTFSTLTVSNMSPEDSSIYLCSVEDSGPGGYTFGSGTRLTVV.

V usage is TRBV30 and J usage is TRBJ2-1; D is unclear. Germline assignment: CDR1 GTSNPN and CDR2 SVGIG (reference sequence). V lost 5 bases and J lost 8, with 10 bases in between. The CDR3 covers 11 residues. The CDR3 DNA reads as TGTGCCTGGGGGCTGCTCCATGAGCAGTTCTTC. It is translated as CAWGLLHEQFF. The entire variable domain, with the rest obtained from reference TRBV30 and TRBJ2-1, is as follows: SQTIHQWPATLVQPVGSPLSLECTVEGTSNPNLYWYRQAAGRGLQLLFYSVGIGQISSEVPQNLSASRPQDRQFILSSKKLLLSDSGFYLCAWGLLHEQFFGPGTRLTVL.

This clone has just one count. The genes are TRBV9 and TRBJ1-4, with D hard to call. This CDR3 has 15 amino acids. Germline V CDR1 and CDR2: SGDLS, YYNGEE. V lost 3 bases and J lost 7, with 16 bases in between. CDR3 amino acids: CASSEGGRPTEKLFF. Here the CDR3 DNA reads TGTGCCAGCAGCGAGGGAGGGCGACCGACTGAAAAACTGTTTTTT. Full variable domain (rest looked up from reference TRBV9 and TRBJ1-4): DSGVTQTPKHLITATGQRVTLRCSPRSGDLSVYWYQQSLDQGLQFLIQYYNGEERAKGNILERFSAQQFPDLHSELNLSSLELGDSALYFCASSEGGRPTEKLFFGSGTQLSVL.

This clone was picked up one time. V is TRBV5-8 and J is TRBJ2-1, with 13 bases fitting TRBD2. After removal of 4 bases from V and 6 bases from J, the junction contained 7 bases not matched to a gene. CDR3 length equals 16 residues. Germline lookup yields CDR1 SGHTS and CDR2 YDEGEE. CDR3 coding DNA: TGTGCCAGCAGCCTGGGACTAGCGGGGAGTTTCAATGAGCAGTTCTTC. Translating it yields CASSLGLAGSFNEQFF.

This clone was detected only a few times. This chain links TRBV19 with TRBJ1-6, with D maybe TRBD1 (6 bases). The CDR3 has 13 amino acids. V lost 9 bases and J 10 bases, leaving 16 bases between the germline ends. Germline assignment: CDR1 LNHDA and CDR2 SQIVND (reference sequence). The CDR3 here is CASAARGQSPLHF. The CDR3 nucleotides are TGTGCCAGCGCCGCCAGGGGTCAATCACCCCTCCACTTT.

The V call is TRBV5-1, the J call TRBJ1-1; D remains unclear. The CDR3 spans 13 residues. The germline V gene has CDR1 SGHRS and CDR2 YFSETQ. V lost 4 bases to trimming and J lost 0 bases, with 7 bases between them. The CDR3 coding sequence is TGCGCCAGCAGCCTTGAGGTGAACACTGAAGCTTTCTTT. Translating gives CASSLEVNTEAFF.

The chain employs TRBV16 and TRBJ2-1; 11 bases agree with TRBD1. J lost 7 bases, V lost 4 bases, and 9 bases had no gene match. CDR1 is KGHSY and CDR2 is FQNENV in the germline V gene. This CDR3 spans 16 amino acids. DNA for the CDR3: TGTGCCAGCAGCCCTCCGCCCGGGACAGGGGGTAATGAGCAGTTCTTC. This codes for CASSPPPGTGGNEQFF.

The V gene is TRBV5-4, the J gene TRBJ2-1; a possible D gene is TRBD2 (5 bases). This CDR3 comprises 14 residues. V was clipped by 0 bases and J by 6 bases, with 10 bases between them. CDR1 is SGHNT and CDR2 is YYREEE in the germline V gene (reference sequence). CDR3 in amino acids: CASSLGGVLNEQFF. CDR3 nucleotides: TGTGCCAGCAGCTTGGGGGGAGTCCTCAATGAGCAGTTCTTC.

The genes are TRBV27 and TRBJ1-2, with a tentative D call TRBD1 (6 bases). The germline V gene has CDR1 MNHEY and CDR2 SMNVEV (reference sequence). The CDR3 covers 14 residues. Between the trimmed V and J ends, which lost 1 base and 8 bases, there was a span of 14 bases. For the CDR3, the DNA is TGTGCCAGCAGTTTATTCGCTACAGGGAAGGGCTACACCTTC. This gives the protein CASSLFATGKGYTF.

The genes are TRBV27 and TRBJ1-1; the D gene is possibly TRBD1 (6 bases). Germline V gives CDR1 MNHEY, CDR2 SMNVEV (reference sequence). The CDR3 has 13 amino acids. The V and J ends lost 8 bases and 6 bases respectively, with 16 bases between them. The CDR3 DNA reads as TGTGCCAGCTCAGGGCAGGGGCCAGCTGAAGCTTTCTTT. It is translated as CASSGQGPAEAFF.

The chain has TRBV5-8 and TRBJ1-1, with TRBD1 matching over 7 bases. CDR3 length: 13 residues. Germline V gene lookup returns CDR1 SGHTS and CDR2 YDEGEE. The V segment lost 0 bases and the J segment 12 bases; nucleotides outside the gene matches: 8. The CDR3 sequence is CASSLGRDSKPFF. The CDR3 DNA sequence: TGTGCCAGCAGCTTGGGGCGGGACAGTAAACCTTTCTTT. The whole variable domain, filled in from reference TRBV5-8 and TRBJ1-1, reads EAGVTQSPTHLIKTRGQQATLRCSPISGHTSVYWYQQALGLGLQFLLWYDEGEERNRGNFPPRFSGRQFPNYSSELNVNALELEDSALYLCASSLGRDSKPFFGQGTRLTVV.

The chain uses TRBV29-1 and TRBJ1-1; 7 nucleotides align to TRBD1. This CDR3 spans 14 amino acids. The J segment lost 2 bases and the V segment lost 7 bases, leaving 10 bases of the junction unmatched. The germline V gene encodes CDR1 SQVTM and CDR2 ANQGSEA. The CDR3 DNA reads TGCAGCGCCAGGGGGGCCTCCTCAAACACTGAAGCTTTCTTT. Translating it yields CSARGASSNTEAFF. The entire variable domain, with the rest obtained from reference TRBV29-1 and TRBJ1-1, is as follows: SAVISQKPSRDICQRGTSLTIQCQVDSQVTMMFWYRQQPGQSLTLIATANQGSEATYESGFVIDKFPISRPNLTFSTLTVSNMSPEDSSIYLCSARGASSNTEAFFGQGTRLTVV.

This clone appeared once. The J gene is TRBJ1-1, the V gene TRBV10-2; the match to TRBD1 covers 7 bases. Trimming removed 0 bases from V and 0 bases from J; junction bases left unmatched: 7. The CDR3 is made up of 17 amino acids. Per the germline V gene, CDR1 is WSHSY and CDR2 is SAAADI. The CDR3 spells CASSESTKQGVNTEAFF. The CDR3 coding sequence is TGCGCCAGCAGTGAGTCGACGAAGCAGGGGGTGAACACTGAAGCTTTCTTT.

This clone was picked up one time. The chain recombines TRBV27 with TRBJ1-1; TRBD1 might be the D (5 bases). This CDR3 has 15 amino acids. CDR1 and CDR2 (germline): MNHEY, SMNVEV (reference sequence). The ends were cut back, 4 bases at V and 4 bases at J, with 16 bases in the middle. CDR3 DNA sequence: TGTGCCAGCAGTTCTGACCAGGGCCACGGCACTGAAGCTTTCTTT. Protein product: CASSSDQGHGTEAFF.

This clone was recorded only once. The rearrangement uses TRBV6-2 or TRBV6-3 and TRBJ1-1, with D possibly TRBD1 on 5 matching bases. Trimming took 0 bases from V and 0 from J, leaving 23 bases between them. The germline V gene has CDR1 MNHEY and CDR2 SVGEGT. The CDR3 runs 20 residues. The CDR3 reads CASSYSGDSLTGTVNTEAFF. CDR3 DNA sequence: TGTGCCAGCAGTTACTCTGGGGACTCCCTCACCGGGACGGTGAACACTGAAGCTTTCTTT.

The chain joins TRBV30 to TRBJ2-1, with TRBD1 identical over 9 bases. In germline, CDR1 is GTSNPN, CDR2 SVGIG (reference sequence). This CDR3 region has 16 residues. V was pared by 4 bases and J by 1 base, with 8 bases of the junction left unmatched. The CDR3 DNA reads as TGTGCCTGGACCGGACAGGGGACTCCTTCCTACAATGAGCAGTTCTTC. Amino acids: CAWTGQGTPSYNEQFF.

This clone occurred once. The genes are TRBV5-8 and TRBJ2-2, with 9 nucleotides matching TRBD1. This CDR3 has 13 residues. Germline assignment: CDR1 SGHTS and CDR2 YDEGEE. The ends lost 6 bases at V and 6 bases at J; junction bases unmatched: 3. CDR3 amino acids: CASTDRGAGELFF. The CDR3 nucleotides read TGTGCCAGCACCGACAGGGGGGCCGGGGAGCTGTTTTTT.

The chain carries TRBV5-5 and TRBJ1-2; D is ambiguous. This CDR3 comprises 12 residues. V lost 2 bases, J lost 2 bases, and 4 bases lay in between. Germline V gene lookup returns CDR1 SGHKS and CDR2 YYEKEE (reference sequence). The CDR3 loop reads CASSFLNYGYTF. CDR3 nucleotides: TGTGCCAGCAGCTTCCTAAACTATGGCTACACCTTC.

This chain connects TRBV30 to TRBJ2-7; 7 bases are a match to TRBD2. This CDR3 region has 14 residues. V lost 0 bases and J lost 2; bases outside the gene matches: 4. The V gene's germline CDR1 is GTSNPN and CDR2 SVGIG (reference sequence). The CDR3 DNA follows: TGTGCCTGGAGTGTGGGGACTAACGCCTACGAGCAGTACTTC. It is translated as CAWSVGTNAYEQYF.

This clone occurred a few times. The CDR3 bases are TGTGCCAGCAGCTTAGTAGGCAGAGGGACAGTTAACACTGAAGCTTTCTTT. Translation gives CASSLVGRGTVNTEAFF. The chain has TRBV7-8 and TRBJ1-1, with 7 nucleotides matching TRBD1. This CDR3 comprises 17 residues. The V and J ends lost 1 base and 2 bases, in that order; junction bases with no gene match: 10. The V gene's germline CDR1 is SGHVS and CDR2 FQNEAQ. Based on the CDR3 plus reference TRBV7-8 and TRBJ1-1, the full variable domain is GAGVSQSPRYKVAKRGQDVALRCDPISGHVSLFWYQQALGQGPEFLTYFQNEAQLDKSGLPSDRFFAERPEGSVSTLKIQRTQQEDSAVYLCASSLVGRGTVNTEAFFGQGTRLTVV.

The chain links TRBV3-1 (or the pseudogene TRBV3-2) to TRBJ2-6; TRBD1 aligns across 8 bases. V lost 7 bases to trimming and J lost 0 bases; unmatched junction nucleotides: 8. This CDR3 is built from 17 residues. The germline V gene encodes CDR1 LGHDT and CDR2 YNNKEL (reference sequence). CDR3 DNA: TGTGCCAGCACGCCTGACAGGGGCCTCTCTGGGGCCAACGTCCTGACTTTC. Its translation: CASTPDRGLSGANVLTF.